A selection of T cell receptor beta chains follows, all from one sample in a study of blood T cell repertoires in COVID-19. Repertoires were generated with immunoSEQ multiplex PCR, while TCRdb's copy carries only in-frame clones and drops some. The sample holds 85,000 to 100,000 clones; 80% are singletons and the top ten take 8.7%. Sequenced input: peripheral blood. These receptors were taken from a man aged 45 to 65 who had recovered from COVID-19. Each CDR3 is given with its conserved first and last residue. The order of the fields is CDR3 length, J gene, clone size, V gene, D gene, CDR3 DNA, CDR3 protein. The D gene is left open where the match is weak. Size values are once, few and many counts, or a class for expanded clones, and some rows have none.

length: 14; J: TRBJ2-7; size: few; V: TRBV7-2; D: NA; DNA: TGTGCCAGCACCGTCGGGACAATACCCTACGAGCAGTACTTC; CDR3: CASTVGTIPYEQYF
length: 15; J: TRBJ1-6; size: NA; V: TRBV7-6; D: NA; DNA: TGTGCCAGCAGCTCCGGGCCGGGGGGAGGGTCACCCCTCCACTTT; CDR3: CASSSGPGGGSPLHF
length: 16; J: TRBJ1-1; size: NA; V: TRBV7-9; D: NA; DNA: TGTGCCAGCAGCTTAGCGTGGGTGGGAGGGACCACTGAAGCTTTCTTT; CDR3: CASSLAWVGGTTEAFF
length: 14; J: TRBJ2-3; size: NA; V: TRBV14; D: NA; DNA: TGTGCCAGCAGCCAGCGTAGAGGATGGGATACGCAGTATTTT; CDR3: CASSQRRGWDTQYF
length: 14; J: TRBJ1-2; size: NA; V: TRBV28; D: TRBD1; DNA: TGTGCCAGCGTAGGACCGGGACAGAACTATGGCTACACCTTC; CDR3: CASVGPGQNYGYTF
length: 15; J: TRBJ2-6; size: NA; V: TRBV11-2; D: NA; DNA: TGTGCCAGCAGCCCCGGGATCTCTGGGGCCAACGTCCTGACTTTC; CDR3: CASSPGISGANVLTF
length: 13; J: TRBJ1-5; size: NA; V: TRBV7-8; D: NA; DNA: TGTGCCAGCAGCTCGGCAGGGGTTCAGCCCCAGCATTTT; CDR3: CASSSAGVQPQHF
length: 15; J: TRBJ1-1; size: NA; V: TRBV9; D: NA; DNA: TGTGCCAGCAGCGTAGTAGGAGGACTTAACACTGAAGCTTTCTTT; CDR3: CASSVVGGLNTEAFF
length: 15; J: TRBJ1-1; size: NA; V: TRBV30; D: TRBD1; DNA: TGTGCCTGGAGTTACCGCAGGGGGCTCGGGTCTGAAGCTTTCTTT; CDR3: CAWSYRRGLGSEAFF
length: 16; J: TRBJ2-2; size: NA; V: TRBV5-6; D: TRBD2; DNA: TGTGCCAGCAGCCAACATCTAGCGGGTAGTACCGGGGAGCTGTTTTTT; CDR3: CASSQHLAGSTGELFF
length: 14; J: TRBJ2-6; size: NA; V: TRBV25-1; D: TRBD1; DNA: TGTGCCAGTAGCCGGACAGGGGTGGCCAACGTCCTGACTTTC; CDR3: CASSRTGVANVLTF
length: 14; J: TRBJ1-5; size: NA; V: TRBV29-1; D: NA; DNA: TGCAGCGTCCTAATGCGGGGAGCTGATCAGCCCCAGCATTTT; CDR3: CSVLMRGADQPQHF
length: 19; J: TRBJ2-1; size: NA; V: TRBV28; D: TRBD2; DNA: TGTGCCAGCAGCTCGGGACTAGCGGGATCCTTAAACTCCTACAATGAGCAGTTCTTC; CDR3: CASSSGLAGSLNSYNEQFF
length: 14; J: TRBJ2-7; size: NA; V: TRBV2; D: TRBD2; DNA: TGTGCCAGCATTATTTCGGGAGGGCCCTACGAGCAGTACTTC; CDR3: CASIISGGPYEQYF
length: 14; J: TRBJ2-1; size: NA; V: TRBV9; D: NA; DNA: TGTGCCAGCAGCGTAGCCCTCGACAGTGGTGAGCAGTTCTTC; CDR3: CASSVALDSGEQFF
length: 12; J: TRBJ1-1; size: NA; V: TRBV28; D: NA; DNA: TGTGCCAGCAACAGGGAGTTCACTGAAGCTTTCTTT; CDR3: CASNREFTEAFF
length: 14; J: TRBJ1-2; size: NA; V: TRBV19; D: NA; DNA: TGTGCCAGTAGCCTACGGGGGGGATGGAATGGCTACACCTTC; CDR3: CASSLRGGWNGYTF
length: 16; J: TRBJ1-2; size: few; V: TRBV3-1/TRBV3-2; D: NA; DNA: TGTGCCAGCAGCCAAGATGCGGGGGGCTGGGGCTATGGCTACACCTTC; CDR3: CASSQDAGGWGYGYTF
length: 15; J: TRBJ2-2; size: NA; V: TRBV24-1; D: TRBD1; DNA: TGTGCCACCAGTGGTATCGACAGGGCTGACGGGGAGCTGTTTTTT; CDR3: CATSGIDRADGELFF
length: 15; J: TRBJ2-7; size: NA; V: TRBV5-5; D: TRBD1; DNA: TGTGCCAGCAGCTTGGATATTAACAGGGGGTACGAGCAGTACTTC; CDR3: CASSLDINRGYEQYF
length: 16; J: TRBJ2-7; size: once; V: TRBV9; D: TRBD2; DNA: TGTGCCAGCAGCCCCCCCCAGGCGGGAGGCTCCTACGAGCAGTACTTC; CDR3: CASSPPQAGGSYEQYF
length: 16; J: TRBJ1-1; size: NA; V: TRBV7-9; D: NA; DNA: TGTGCCAGCAGCGCCTCCGGGGGGCGGTCGGGGACTGAAGCTTTCTTT; CDR3: CASSASGGRSGTEAFF
length: 13; J: TRBJ1-2; size: NA; V: TRBV5-1; D: TRBD1; DNA: TGCGCCAGCAGCCCCCGGACAGGGGATGGCTACACCTTC; CDR3: CASSPRTGDGYTF
length: 11; J: TRBJ1-1; size: few; V: TRBV15; D: NA; DNA: TGTGCCACCCGTCTGAACACTGAAGCTTTCTTT; CDR3: CATRLNTEAFF